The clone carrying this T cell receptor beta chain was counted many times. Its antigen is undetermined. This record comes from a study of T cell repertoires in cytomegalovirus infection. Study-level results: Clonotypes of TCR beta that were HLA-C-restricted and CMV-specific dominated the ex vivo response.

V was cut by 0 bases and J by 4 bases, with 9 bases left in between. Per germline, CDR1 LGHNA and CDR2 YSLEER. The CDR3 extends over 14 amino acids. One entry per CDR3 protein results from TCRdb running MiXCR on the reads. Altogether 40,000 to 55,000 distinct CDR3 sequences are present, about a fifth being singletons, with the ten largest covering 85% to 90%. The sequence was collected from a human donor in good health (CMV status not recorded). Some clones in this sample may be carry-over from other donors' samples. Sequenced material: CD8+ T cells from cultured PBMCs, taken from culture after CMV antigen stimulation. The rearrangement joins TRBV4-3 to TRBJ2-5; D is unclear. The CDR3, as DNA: TGCGCCAGCAGCCAAGATACGGTAGGAGAGACCCAGTACTTC. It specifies CASSQDTVGETQYF.